The following is a T cell receptor beta chain sequence with its context. Here immunoSEQ multiplex PCR was the method, and the copy in TCRdb shows in-frame clones only, minus some. The data contain 150,000 or so clones, approximately 86% of them seen just once; the ten biggest clones take up roughly 5%. These data are taken from a study of control samples from healthy donors and cancer patients. Germline loops: CDR1 MNHEY, CDR2 SVGEGT. The CDR3 spans 13 residues. With 9 bases clipped from V and 3 bases from J, the junction kept 2 bases outside the gene matches. V usage is TRBV6-2 or TRBV6-3 and J usage is TRBJ2-1; TRBD2 aligns across 10 bases. This receptor was obtained from a woman aged 25 to 39 in good health. Sequenced sample: blood. CDR3 loop: CASSGGRYNEQFF. The CDR3 nucleotides are TGTGCCAGTAGCGGGGGGCGCTACAATGAGCAGTTCTTC.